These T cell receptor beta chains were read from a single sample in a study of identical twins. One entry per CDR3 protein results from TCRdb running MiXCR on the 5' RACE reads. The sample has some 1,600,000 distinct CDR3 sequences, around a third seen once; the top ten hold approximately 0.25%. Sample: cord blood. The receptors derive from a newborn girl in good health. Each CDR3 is given with its conserved first and last residue. A D gene is named only where the DNA matches it firmly. Clone size is not always given. Where it is, it says once, few, many or a class for expanded clones.

clone_size d_call j_call v_call cdr3_aa cdr3_nt
. TRBD2 TRBJ2-3 TRBV19 CASSPHRRRSGGTDTQYF TGTGCCAGTAGTCCCCACCGACGCAGGAGCGGGGGCACAGATACGCAGTATTTT
. TRBD1 TRBJ2-5 TRBV18 CASSRPNRGKWETQYF TGTGCCAGCTCACGACCGAACAGGGGAAAATGGGAGACCCAGTACTTC
. . TRBJ2-7 TRBV7-2 CASSLDGAGLSSYEQYF TGTGCCAGCAGCTTAGATGGGGCGGGGTTAAGCTCCTACGAGCAGTACTTC
. . TRBJ2-3 TRBV6-5 CASSYSSRMKVDTDTQYF TGTGCCAGCAGTTACTCGTCCCGGATGAAGGTTGACACAGATACGCAGTATTTT
many TRBD1 TRBJ1-4 TRBV29-1 CSVEDRNEKLFF TGCAGCGTCGAGGACAGGAATGAAAAACTGTTTTTT
. . TRBJ1-1 TRBV3-1 CASSQDARGAFF TGTGCCAGCAGCCAAGATGCTAGGGGGGCTTTCTTT
. TRBD2 TRBJ2-3 TRBV14 CASSPQAGLAGKDTQYF TGTGCCAGCAGCCCCCAAGCGGGACTAGCGGGAAAAGATACGCAGTATTTT
few TRBD1 TRBJ1-2 TRBV7-9 CASSSGQADGYTF TGTGCCAGCAGTTCTGGACAGGCCGATGGCTACACCTTC
. . TRBJ2-1 TRBV2 CASSGLQKETQFF TGTGCCAGCAGTGGCCTACAGAAAGAGACCCAGTTCTTC
. . TRBJ1-1 TRBV29-1 CSVEGPGVNTEAFF TGCAGCGTTGAGGGGCCAGGGGTGAACACTGAAGCTTTCTTT
many . TRBJ1-2 TRBV9 CASSVRQGYGYTF TGTGCCAGCAGCGTAAGGCAGGGGTATGGCTACACCTTC
few . TRBJ1-2 TRBV20-1 CSGTRPYSYGYTF TGCAGTGGCACAAGACCCTACTCCTATGGCTACACCTTC
. TRBD2 TRBJ2-7 TRBV20-1 CSASRASGGPLAPYNEQYF TGCAGTGCTAGTCGGGCTAGCGGGGGGCCGCTAGCCCCTTACAATGAGCAGTACTTC
few TRBD2 TRBJ2-5 TRBV20-1 CSPYTTLAGVWETQYF TGCAGCCCCTACACTACCTTAGCGGGAGTTTGGGAGACCCAGTACTTC
. TRBD2 TRBJ2-5 TRBV10-3 CAISESPGLAGEFQETQYF TGTGCCATCAGTGAGTCTCCCGGACTAGCGGGAGAATTCCAAGAGACCCAGTACTTC
. TRBD2 TRBJ2-2 TRBV5-5 CASSLRSSGANTGELFF TGTGCCAGCAGCTTGCGTTCTAGCGGTGCGAACACCGGGGAGCTGTTTTTT
few . TRBJ2-3 TRBV5-1 CASSLYSLEVTDTQYF TGCGCCAGCAGCTTGTACTCTCTAGAGGTCACAGATACGCAGTATTTT
few . TRBJ2-5 TRBV7-2 CASSHLHQETQYF TGTGCCAGCAGCCACCTCCACCAAGAGACCCAGTACTTC
. . TRBJ1-5 TRBV6-1 CASSEPQGQPQHF TGTGCCAGCAGTGAACCACAGGGTCAGCCCCAGCATTTT
. TRBD2 TRBJ2-3 TRBV15 CAIIPLRDYPSDTQYF TGTGCCATCATCCCCCTCCGGGACTATCCCTCAGATACGCAGTATTTT
many . TRBJ1-6 TRBV12-3/TRBV12-4 CASSPTGYNSPLHF TGTGCCAGCAGTCCGACCGGCTATAATTCACCCCTCCACTTT
few . TRBJ2-5 TRBV15 CATSRVRGRETQYF TGTGCCACCAGCAGAGTACGGGGTAGAGAGACCCAGTACTTC
. TRBD1 TRBJ2-1 TRBV5-5 CASSSGTGIYEQFF TGTGCCAGCAGTTCCGGGACAGGGATCTATGAGCAGTTCTTC
. . TRBJ2-7 TRBV2 CASNDPGKSYEQYF TGTGCCAGCAACGATCCAGGGAAGTCCTACGAGCAGTACTTC
few . TRBJ2-7 TRBV14 CASSQSYHEQYF TGTGCCAGCAGCCAATCCTACCACGAGCAGTACTTC
. . TRBJ1-1 TRBV2 CASAPVGTEAFF TGTGCCAGCGCTCCCGTAGGCACTGAAGCTTTCTTT
few . TRBJ1-5 TRBV12-3/TRBV12-4 CASSLARGRPNQPQHF TGTGCCAGCAGTTTAGCGCGGGGGCGACCCAATCAGCCCCAGCATTTT
. TRBD1 TRBJ2-3 TRBV18 CASSPNRGKDTQYF TGTGCCAGCTCACCGAACAGGGGAAAAGATACGCAGTATTTT
few TRBD2 TRBJ2-3 TRBV20-1 CSARWGTSGVSTDTQYF TGCAGTGCTAGATGGGGGACTAGCGGGGTTAGCACAGATACGCAGTATTTT
few TRBD1 TRBJ2-2 TRBV2 CASSRQGRNTGELFF TGTGCCAGCAGTCGACAGGGCAGGAACACCGGGGAACTGTTTTTT
few . TRBJ2-7 TRBV5-1 CASSLGRSPSYEQYF TGCGCCAGCAGCTTGGGCAGGAGTCCTTCCTACGAGCAGTACTTC
. . TRBJ2-3 TRBV5-1 CASSLVRGSGPDTQYF TGCGCCAGCAGCTTGGTACGAGGGAGTGGGCCAGATACGCAGTATTTT
few TRBD2 TRBJ2-3 TRBV27 CASNVAGVSDTQYF TGTGCCAGCAATGTTGCGGGAGTCTCGGATACGCAGTATTTT
few . TRBJ1-1 TRBV19 CASSNRGGTEAFF TGTGCCAGCAGCAATCGCGGGGGCACTGAAGCTTTCTTT
. TRBD1 TRBJ1-4 TRBV20-1 CSARDPRTGYATNEKLFF TGCAGTGCTAGAGATCCCCGGACAGGTTATGCAACTAATGAAAAACTGTTTTTT
. . TRBJ1-5 TRBV3-1 CASSQDGGYSNQPQHF TGTGCCAGCAGCCAAGACGGGGGTTATAGCAATCAGCCCCAGCATTTT
. TRBD1 TRBJ1-5 TRBV27 CASSSVTGGSNQPQHF TGTGCCAGCAGTTCCGTGACAGGGGGCAGCAATCAGCCCCAGCATTTT
. . TRBJ2-4 TRBV28 CAIGTAKNIQYF TGTGCCATCGGGACAGCCAAAAACATTCAGTACTTC
few . TRBJ2-3 TRBV29-1 CSVDGDLTLTDTQYF TGCAGCGTTGATGGGGACCTGACTCTCACAGATACGCAGTATTTT
. TRBD2 TRBJ2-3 TRBV20-1 CSARDLGGGVSTDTQYF TGCAGTGCTAGAGATCTAGGCGGGGGGGTTAGCACAGATACGCAGTATTTT
few . TRBJ2-3 TRBV6-1 CASTIGAEGTDTQYF TGTGCCAGCACGATAGGGGCGGAAGGCACAGATACGCAGTATTTT
. . TRBJ2-5 TRBV7-6 CASSLGPFQETQYF TGTGCCAGCAGCTTAGGCCCCTTCCAAGAGACCCAGTACTTC
few . TRBJ1-2 TRBV4-1 CASSQEVVKGYGYTF TGCGCCAGCAGCCAAGAAGTCGTAAAGGGCTATGGCTACACCTTC
. . TRBJ2-1 TRBV5-4 CASSQQGTGAGQFF TGTGCCAGCAGCCAACAGGGAACAGGAGCGGGGCAGTTCTTC
. TRBD2 TRBJ2-7 TRBV20-1 CSATAGGRAYEQYF TGCAGTGCTACGGCGGGCGGGAGGGCCTACGAGCAGTACTTC
. TRBD2 TRBJ2-1 TRBV20-1 CSARETQAGSSYNEQFF TGCAGTGCTAGAGAGACCCAAGCGGGGAGCTCCTACAATGAGCAGTTCTTC
. . TRBJ2-2 TRBV29-1 CSGEDNRVGGELFF TGCAGCGGTGAAGATAACAGGGTGGGCGGGGAGCTGTTTTTT
few TRBD1 TRBJ1-2 TRBV29-1 CSVEVTGGDNYGYTF TGCAGCGTTGAAGTCACAGGGGGCGATAACTATGGCTACACCTTC
. TRBD2 TRBJ2-7 TRBV28 CASSYVAGVSSYEQYF TGTGCCAGCAGTTACGTAGCGGGGGTGAGCTCCTACGAGCAGTACTTC
few TRBD1 TRBJ1-1 TRBV12-3/TRBV12-4 CASSLEGGRVNTEAFF TGTGCCAGCAGTTTAGAAGGGGGCAGGGTGAACACTGAAGCTTTCTTT
. TRBD1 TRBJ1-2 TRBV4-1 CASSQVGQGVGYTF TGCGCCAGCAGCCAAGTGGGACAGGGGGTAGGCTACACCTTC
. TRBD2 TRBJ2-5 TRBV7-9 CASSLQLAGEETQYF TGTGCCAGCAGCCTACAACTAGCGGGAGAGGAGACCCAGTACTTC
. TRBD1 TRBJ1-1 TRBV27 CASRIDRGIETEAFF TGTGCCAGCAGGATAGACAGGGGGATCGAAACTGAAGCTTTCTTT